The next 25 T cell receptor beta chains were all read from a single sample in a study of blood T cell repertoires in COVID-19. Sequencing was performed with immunoSEQ multiplex PCR; in TCRdb, only in-frame clones are kept and a portion is missing. Of hundreds of thousands of clones in the sample, 65% to 90% are singletons; the top ten hold approximately 4.9%. Source material: peripheral blood. These receptors all come from a woman aged 80 or over with active or convalescent COVID-19.

The V gene is TRBV5-4, the J gene TRBJ2-3; TRBD1 might be the D (6 bases). Trimming cost V 1 base and J 6 bases, with 18 bases left between them. Per the germline V gene, CDR1 is SGHNT and CDR2 is YYREEE (reference sequence). CDR3 size: 16 residues. CDR3 amino acids: CASSLSTGIPWDTQYF. The CDR3 DNA follows: TGTGCCAGCAGCTTGAGCACAGGGATCCCCTGGGATACGCAGTATTTT. Full variable domain (remainder filled in from reference TRBV5-4 and TRBJ2-3): ETGVTQSPTHLIKTRGQQVTLRCSSQSGHNTVSWYQQALGQGPQFIFQYYREEENGRGNFPPRFSGLQFPNYSSELNVNALELDDSALYLCASSLSTGIPWDTQYFGPGTRLTVL.

This chain connects TRBV5-6 to TRBJ1-5; TRBD1 might be the D (5 bases). Per the germline V gene, CDR1 is SGHDT and CDR2 is YYEEEE. The germline V and J ends were trimmed by 4 bases and 4 bases, with 12 bases remaining between them. The CDR3 totals 14 residues. As DNA, the CDR3 is TGTGCCAGCAGCGGCGGGGCGGAGAATCAGCCCCAGCATTTT. Protein sequence: CASSGGAENQPQHF. The whole variable domain, filled in from reference TRBV5-6 and TRBJ1-5, reads DAGVTQSPTHLIKTRGQQVTLRCSPKSGHDTVSWYQQALGQGPQFIFQYYEEEERQRGNFPDRFSGHQFPNYSSELNVNALLLGDSALYLCASSGGAENQPQHFGDGTRLSIL.

The V gene is TRBV10-3, the J gene TRBJ2-7, with 11 bases identical to TRBD2. The CDR3 runs to 18 residues. V dropped 0 bases and J dropped 3; count of bases not matched to a gene: 10. Looked up from germline, CDR1 is ENHRY and CDR2 is SYGVKD. The CDR3 DNA reads as TGTGCCATCAGTGAGTCACTGGTTTTTAGCGGGAGGGGCTACGAGCAGTACTTC. Its protein is CAISESLVFSGRGYEQYF.

This chain connects TRBV24-1 to TRBJ1-2; D is perhaps TRBD1 (6 bases). There are 13 residues in the CDR3. Germline V lookup: CDR1 KGHDR, CDR2 SFDVKD. V lost 1 base, J lost 8 bases, and 10 bases lay in between. The CDR3 DNA reads as TGTGCCACCAGTGATTTCAGGGGAACAGGCTACACCTTC. It is translated as CATSDFRGTGYTF.

V is TRBV5-8 and J is TRBJ1-2, with TRBD1 identical over 7 bases. There are 14 residues in the CDR3. Germline V gene data show CDR1 as SGHTS and CDR2 as YDEGEE. With V trimmed by 3 bases and J by 3 bases, 5 bases remained unmatched. Here the CDR3 DNA reads TGTGCCAGCAGCTCCCGACAGGGCTACTATGGCTACACCTTC. Residues: CASSSRQGYYGYTF.

The V gene is TRBV27, the J gene TRBJ1-4; 7 bases are a match to TRBD1. Germline values: CDR1 MNHEY, CDR2 SMNVEV (reference sequence). V shed 3 bases and J 12 bases; nucleotides not matched to a gene: 10. CDR3 length: 14 residues. This CDR3 is CASSFGTAAAQLFF. CDR3 coding DNA: TGTGCCAGCAGTTTTGGGACAGCCGCCGCTCAACTGTTTTTT. Full variable domain (outside the CDR3, taken from reference TRBV27 and TRBJ1-4): EAQVTQNPRYLITVTGKKLTVTCSQNMNHEYMSWYRQDPGLGLRQIYYSMNVEVTDKGDVPEGYKVSRKEKRNFPLILESPSPNQTSLYFCASSFGTAAAQLFFGSGTQLSVL.

The chain links TRBV28 to TRBJ2-1; D remains unclear. The germline CDR1 and CDR2 sequences are MDHEN and SYDVKM. V was clipped by 7 bases and J by 4 bases, with 8 bases between them. The CDR3 runs 12 residues. The DNA for the CDR3 is TGTGCCAGCACCACCGGGTACAATGAGCAGTTCTTC. It encodes CASTTGYNEQFF.

V usage is TRBV6-5 and J usage is TRBJ1-1; weak D call: TRBD1 (5 bases). CDR1 is MNHEY, CDR2 SVGAGI, per germline. CDR3 length equals 14 residues. The V gene lost 6 bases and the J gene lost 7 bases, with 18 bases spanning the gap. The CDR3 sequence: CASRALGGYSEAFF. CDR3 sequence (DNA): TGTGCCAGCAGAGCATTGGGGGGGTACAGTGAAGCTTTCTTT.

V and J are TRBV2 and TRBJ1-5; D gene ambiguous. Germline CDR1 is SNHLY and CDR2 is FYNNEI. There are 13 residues in the CDR3. V lost 6 bases and J 7 bases, leaving 13 bases between the germline ends. CDR3 in DNA: TGTGCCAGCAGAGGGCAATCGGGACAGCCCCAGCATTTT. It codes for CASRGQSGQPQHF.

The chain employs TRBV3-1 (or the pseudogene TRBV3-2) and TRBJ2-7; 7 bases are shared with TRBD2. From germline, CDR1 is LGHDT and CDR2 YNNKEL (reference sequence). The CDR3 runs 15 residues. Trimming at V came to 4 bases and at J to 0 bases, leaving 6 bases not matched to a gene. In DNA, the CDR3 is TGTGCCAGCAGCCTTACTAGCGCGAGCTCCTACGAGCAGTACTTC. It codes for CASSLTSASSYEQYF.

This clone was counted a single time. The J gene is TRBJ1-5, the V gene TRBV30; 10 bases map to TRBD1. V trimming: 7 bases; J trimming: 5 bases; junction bases outside the gene matches: 11. The CDR3 is made up of 15 amino acids. Germline V gives CDR1 GTSNPN, CDR2 SVGIG (reference sequence). This CDR3 reads CASSGGTGVHQPQHF. The CDR3, as DNA: TGTGCCTCGTCCGGTGGGACAGGGGTACATCAGCCCCAGCATTTT.

There are a few counts of this clone. The rearrangement uses TRBV28 and TRBJ1-3; D unresolved. This CDR3 has 13 amino acids. The germline V and J ends were trimmed by 4 bases and 5 bases, with 9 bases remaining between them. Germline-derived CDR1 and CDR2 are MDHEN and SYDVKM. CDR3 in amino acids: CASSSQERNTIYF. The DNA for the CDR3 is TGTGCCAGCAGTTCGCAGGAACGAAACACCATATATTTT.

The table lists this clone with a count of one. This chain links TRBV5-1 with TRBJ2-3; a possible D gene is TRBD2 (5 bases). The CDR3 covers 14 residues. V dropped 3 bases and J dropped 5 bases, with 13 bases sitting between them. Germline-derived CDR1 and CDR2 are SGHRS and YFSETQ. CDR3 region: CASSSQREGDTQYF. DNA for the CDR3: TGCGCCAGCAGCTCCCAGCGCGAGGGAGATACGCAGTATTTT. Full variable domain (rest looked up from reference TRBV5-1 and TRBJ2-3): KAGVTQTPRYLIKTRGQQVTLSCSPISGHRSVSWYQQTPGQGLQFLFEYFSETQRNKGNFPGRFSGRQFSNSRSEMNVSTLELGDSALYLCASSSQREGDTQYFGPGTRLTVL.

This chain joins TRBV29-1 and TRBJ1-1, with D perhaps TRBD1 (6 bases). This CDR3 spans 12 amino acids. Germline V gene sequence: CDR1 SQVTM, CDR2 ANQGSEA. V lost 6 bases, J lost 1 base, and 9 bases lay in between. Here the CDR3 DNA reads TGCAGCGTGACGGACAGGAACACTGAAGCTTTCTTT. Amino acids: CSVTDRNTEAFF.

The table lists this clone with a few counts. This chain links TRBV30 with TRBJ1-3; TRBD1 might be the D (6 bases). CDR3 length: 14 amino acids. Trimming left V 8 bases short and J 2 bases short, with 16 bases between. Per germline, CDR1 GTSNPN and CDR2 SVGIG (reference sequence). The CDR3: CARNGGGPGNTIYF. CDR3 nucleotides: TGTGCCCGGAACGGGGGGGGCCCTGGAAACACCATATATTTT. Together with reference TRBV30 and TRBJ1-3, the CDR3 gives the full variable domain: SQTIHQWPATLVQPVGSPLSLECTVEGTSNPNLYWYRQAAGRGLQLLFYSVGIGQISSEVPQNLSASRPQDRQFILSSKKLLLSDSGFYLCARNGGGPGNTIYFGEGSWLTVV.

The chain uses TRBV6-6 and TRBJ1-1, with D perhaps TRBD1 (5 bases). CDR1 and CDR2 (germline): MNHNY, SVGAGI (reference sequence). The CDR3 runs to 14 residues. Trimming removed 6 bases from V and 4 bases from J, with 15 bases in between. The CDR3 region has the DNA TGTGCCAGCAGCTCCCCCGCGACAGTCACTGAAGCTTTCTTT. This sequence encodes CASSSPATVTEAFF.

The table lists this clone with a count of one. This chain uses TRBV5-1 with TRBJ2-2; possibly TRBD1 for D (5 bases). This CDR3 has 12 residues. In germline, CDR1 is SGHRS, CDR2 YFSETQ. Trimming shortened V by 6 bases and J by 6 bases, and 9 bases separated the two germline ends. CDR3 nucleotide sequence: TGCGCCAGCACCAGGGATTCCGGGGAGCTGTTTTTT. Its protein product is CASTRDSGELFF.

This chain uses TRBV2 with TRBJ2-3, with no clear D. With 9 bases removed from V and 1 base from J, the gap between germline ends came to 8 bases. This CDR3 contains 12 residues. Germline V gives CDR1 SNHLY, CDR2 FYNNEI. CDR3 DNA sequence: TGTGCCAGTAAGAGAGGCACAGATACGCAGTATTTT. Protein: CASKRGTDTQYF.

The CDR3 DNA follows: TGCGCCAGCAGCTTCGACAGGGGGGCGCTAAATGAGCAGTTCTTC. Its protein product is CASSFDRGALNEQFF. The chain carries TRBV5-1 and TRBJ2-1; 9 positions agree with TRBD1. Trimming removed 2 bases from V and 7 bases from J; junction bases left unmatched: 7. This CDR3 is 15 amino acids long. The germline V gene encodes CDR1 SGHRS and CDR2 YFSETQ.

The chain uses TRBV30 and TRBJ1-5; tentative D call: TRBD1 (6 bases). Between the trimmed V and J ends, which lost 0 bases and 7 bases, there was a span of 10 bases. This CDR3 has 13 residues. Germline-derived CDR1 and CDR2 are GTSNPN and SVGIG (reference sequence). Written as DNA, the CDR3 is TGTGCCTGGAGTGTTAACAGGGACCAGCCCCAGCATTTT. The encoded protein is CAWSVNRDQPQHF.

This sequence joins TRBV3-1 (or the pseudogene TRBV3-2) and TRBJ1-6; TRBD1 matches 7 bases. Germline CDR1 reads LGHDT; CDR2 reads YNNKEL (reference sequence). There are 15 residues in the CDR3. V dropped 4 bases and J dropped 7; count of bases not matched to a gene: 7. The CDR3 bases are TGTGCCAGCAGCCGGGGGGAGACAGGGAATTCACCCCTCCACTTT. Translating it yields CASSRGETGNSPLHF.

In this sample, this clone turned up a few times. The chain recombines TRBV10-3 with TRBJ1-4; TRBD1 matches at 7 bases. V gave up 3 bases and J gave up 6 bases; unmatched junction bases: 7. The CDR3 runs to 15 residues. Germline V lookup: CDR1 ENHRY, CDR2 SYGVKD. In nucleotides, the CDR3 is TGTGCCATCAGTGATGGAGGGGGCAGGCATGAAAAACTGTTTTTT. Translation gives CAISDGGGRHEKLFF.

CDR3 sequence: CASSQPQGYGYTF. CDR3 in DNA: TGTGCCAGCAGCCAACCACAGGGGTATGGCTACACCTTC. The chain carries TRBV11-2 and TRBJ1-2, with TRBD1 matching 7 bases. J lost 5 bases, V lost 5 bases, and 5 bases had no gene match. The CDR3 is made up of 13 amino acids. The germline CDR1 and CDR2 sequences are SGHAT and FQNNGV. Variable domain in full (rest from reference TRBV11-2 and TRBJ1-2): EAGVAQSPRYKIIEKRQSVAFWCNPISGHATLYWYQQILGQGPKLLIQFQNNGVVDDSQLPKDRFSAERLKGVDSTLKIQPAKLEDSAVYLCASSQPQGYGYTFGSGTRLTVV.

The rearrangement uses TRBV12-3 or TRBV12-4 and TRBJ2-3; 9 bases align to TRBD1. With 6 bases clipped from V and 6 bases from J, the junction kept 4 bases outside the gene matches. This CDR3 contains 13 residues. The CDR3 sequence: CASRRTGADTQYF. CDR3 nucleotide sequence: TGTGCCAGCAGGCGGACAGGGGCGGATACGCAGTATTTT.

The chain recombines TRBV2 with TRBJ1-2, with 7 bases matching TRBD1. Germline CDR1 is SNHLY and CDR2 is FYNNEI. Trimming cost V 6 bases and J 8 bases; bases outside gene matches: 12. The CDR3 consists of 14 residues. The CDR3 spells CASRARDSSRGYTF. CDR3 in DNA: TGTGCCAGCAGGGCCCGGGACAGCTCTCGAGGCTACACCTTC.